This TCR beta chain was found in a study of neurological immune-mediated disorders. This clonotype was found many times. TCRdb used MiXCR to reprocess the 5' RACE reads, holding one entry per CDR3 protein. The sample contains 50,000 to 60,000 distinct CDR3 sequences, under 5% of which appear only once. The sequence was obtained from a woman aged 40 to 49 with multiple sclerosis. Sequenced: CD4+ T cells from blood.

For the CDR3, the DNA is TGTGCCAGCAGCAAAGGGGACAAAGACACCATTGCCGGGGAGCTGTTTTTT. Protein product: CASSKGDKDTIAGELFF. This chain joins TRBV21-1 and TRBJ2-2; TRBD1 is taken as the D call from the table, unchecked against the DNA. TRBV21-1 represents a pseudogene. The CDR3 is 17 amino acids.